This TCR beta chain derives from a study of T cells in localized non-small cell lung cancer. The CDR3 contains 15 residues. Generated by immunoSEQ multiplex PCR, the TCRdb table keeps only in-frame clones and is missing some. Of 30,000 to 35,000 clones detected, 92% appear once; the ten largest clones hold around 2.1%. The chain recombines TRBV21-1 with TRBJ1-3; the table calls TRBD1, which could not be checked here. TRBV21-1 is a pseudogene. This clonotype was obtained from a female donor over 55 with stage I lung adenocarcinoma. Sequenced material: peripheral blood, taken before any cancer treatment. The chain's CDR3 is CASSARQGVRNTIYF. CDR3 nucleotide sequence: TGTGCCAGCAGCGCCAGACAGGGTGTCAGAAACACCATATATTTT.